These T cell receptor beta chains were read from a single sample in a study of T cell responses to AZD1222 COVID-19 vaccine. Only in-frame clones appear in the TCRdb table, and some are missing; sequencing was by immunoSEQ multiplex PCR. The sample has roughly 100,000 clones; approximately 88% are singletons. The specimen was peripheral blood, collected on day 0 of AZD1222 vaccination. These TCRs come from an adult in good health. Both conserved end residues are part of each CDR3. D genes are given only for firm matches.

V: TRBV20-1; J: TRBJ2-3; D: TRBD2; CDR3: CSASSGGGTDTQYF
V: TRBV11-2; J: TRBJ1-4; D: NA; CDR3: CASSFNGPNEKLFF
V: TRBV18; J: TRBJ1-1; D: TRBD1; CDR3: CASSDRDLNTEAFF
V: TRBV18; J: TRBJ1-5; D: NA; CDR3: CASSPQGPRGGQPQHF
V: TRBV7-7; J: TRBJ2-2; D: TRBD2; CDR3: CASSLWAGTTNTGELFF
V: TRBV28; J: TRBJ1-1; D: NA; CDR3: CASSPRGELAFF
V: TRBV9; J: TRBJ2-3; D: NA; CDR3: CASSVGGRTDTQYF
V: TRBV10-3; J: TRBJ1-1; D: NA; CDR3: CAIKTTGVTEAFF
V: TRBV10-3; J: TRBJ2-2; D: TRBD1; CDR3: CAIKGQGDTGELFF
V: TRBV3-1/TRBV3-2; J: TRBJ1-2; D: NA; CDR3: CASSPRGYGYTF
V: TRBV11-1; J: TRBJ1-1; D: NA; CDR3: CASSLAGARLTEAFF
V: TRBV7-9; J: TRBJ1-2; D: TRBD1; CDR3: CASSSQGDYGYTF
V: TRBV7-2; J: TRBJ2-7; D: NA; CDR3: CASSIEGGREQYF
V: TRBV19; J: TRBJ1-3; D: NA; CDR3: CASGRTTSGNTIYF
V: TRBV11-3; J: TRBJ2-2; D: NA; CDR3: CASSLGGSWTGELFF
V: TRBV18; J: TRBJ2-5; D: NA; CDR3: CASSPRDQAETQYF
V: TRBV5-4; J: TRBJ1-1; D: TRBD1; CDR3: CASSATGVLGGAFF
V: TRBV28; J: TRBJ2-7; D: TRBD1; CDR3: CASSPGDRMGHEQYF
V: TRBV12-5; J: TRBJ1-2; D: NA; CDR3: CASGLVAVNYGYTF
V: TRBV27; J: TRBJ2-1; D: NA; CDR3: CASIGKGDEQFF
V: TRBV5-4; J: TRBJ2-7; D: TRBD2; CDR3: CASSSLDRLAGGGYEQYF
V: TRBV28; J: TRBJ1-2; D: NA; CDR3: CASSFSERGYTF
V: TRBV6-1; J: TRBJ2-1; D: TRBD2; CDR3: CASSEGLAGVREQFF
V: TRBV11-2; J: TRBJ1-1; D: NA; CDR3: CASSQGYTEAFF
V: TRBV11-2; J: TRBJ2-3; D: NA; CDR3: CASSSLIVVEVDTQYF
V: TRBV27; J: TRBJ2-1; D: TRBD1; CDR3: CASSYVRTGENEQFF
V: TRBV19; J: TRBJ1-1; D: NA; CDR3: CASSNYPTVDKAFF
V: TRBV24-1; J: TRBJ2-7; D: TRBD1; CDR3: CATGPGQGLNEQYF
V: TRBV24-1; J: TRBJ1-2; D: TRBD1; CDR3: CATSDSTGGGGYTF
V: TRBV30; J: TRBJ1-4; D: TRBD1; CDR3: CAWSVAGGGEKLFF
V: TRBV29-1; J: TRBJ2-7; D: TRBD1; CDR3: CSVDSGQQYSYEQYF